The clone carrying this T cell receptor (beta chain) has at least ten counts. Its target is unknown. This specimen belongs to a study of T cells in Graves' hyperthyroidism and ophthalmopathy. Regarding the study as a whole: Ophthalmopathy stood apart from stable hyperthyroidism in a 13 V-J model. Blood shared most expanded thyroid clonotypes above 0.001. Model predictions of ophthalmopathy came a median 6.5 months before onset.

Germline V gene data show CDR1 as SGHRS and CDR2 as YFSETQ. The CDR3 consists of 13 residues. The ends were cut back, 2 bases at V and 6 bases at J, with 12 bases in the middle. Using RNA transcripts as the source, TCR beta CDR3 regions were amplified. Initially, a first-round RT-PCR of the TCR CDR3 employed the HTBI primer set. TCRdb ran MiXCR on the multiplex PCR reads and lists one entry per CDR3 protein. The table has approximately 410,000 distinct CDR3 sequences, roughly 14% seen once. V usage is TRBV5-1 and J usage is TRBJ2-7; D is undetermined. The sequenced sample consisted of blood. This receptor was taken from a man between 18 and 35 years old with Graves' ophthalmopathy. This CDR3 is CASSLEANREQYF. The CDR3 coding sequence is TGCGCCAGCAGCTTAGAAGCGAACCGCGAGCAGTACTTC.